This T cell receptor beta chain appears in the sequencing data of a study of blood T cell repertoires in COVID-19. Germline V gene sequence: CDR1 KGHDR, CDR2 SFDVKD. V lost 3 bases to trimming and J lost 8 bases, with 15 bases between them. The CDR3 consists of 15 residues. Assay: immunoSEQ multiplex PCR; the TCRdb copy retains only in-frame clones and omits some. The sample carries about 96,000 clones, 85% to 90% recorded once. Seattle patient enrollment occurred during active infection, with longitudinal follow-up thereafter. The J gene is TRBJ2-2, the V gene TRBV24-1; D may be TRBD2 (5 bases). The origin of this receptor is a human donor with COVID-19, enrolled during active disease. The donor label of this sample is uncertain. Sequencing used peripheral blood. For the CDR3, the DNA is TGTGCCACCAGTGATCCGCGCCGGGATGAGGGGGAGCTGTTTTTT. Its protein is CATSDPRRDEGELFF.